A single sample gave rise to the 7 T cell receptor beta chains below, sequenced in a study of CD8 T cells in Susac syndrome. With random hexamers, reverse transcription was performed on 0.5 to 1 ug of RNA. TCRdb used MiXCR to reprocess the immunoSEQ multiplex PCR reads, holding one entry per CDR3 protein. The table includes tens of thousands of distinct CDR3 sequences, 80% to 95% detected once. The sample comprised CD8+ T cells from PBMCs. These receptors were collected from a human donor in good health.

V and J are TRBV4-1 and TRBJ2-7; D call uncertain. The germline gives CDR1 MGHRA, CDR2 YSYEKL. V was clipped by 0 bases and J by 0 bases, with 6 bases between them. The CDR3 totals 14 residues. The CDR3 nucleotides read TGCGCCAGCAGCCAAGAACTGAGCTCCTACGAGCAGTACTTC. Protein product: CASSQELSSYEQYF.

V and J are TRBV7-9 and TRBJ2-5; no clear D. Trimming left V 4 bases short and J 1 base short, with 7 bases between. There are 13 residues in the CDR3. In germline, CDR1 is SEHNR, CDR2 FQNEAQ (reference sequence). The CDR3 region has the DNA TGTGCCAGCAGCTACAGCATCCAAGAGACCCAGTACTTC. Its protein is CASSYSIQETQYF.

The V gene is TRBV5-8, the J gene TRBJ2-5; 8 nucleotides agree with TRBD2. The germline V gene has CDR1 SGHTS and CDR2 YDEGEE. The CDR3 is 14 amino acids. V gave up 1 base and J gave up 5 bases; unmatched junction bases: 4. For the CDR3, the DNA is TGTGCCAGCAGCTTGAGACGACTAGCGGAGACCCAGTACTTC. It codes for CASSLRRLAETQYF.

The CDR3 protein is CASSPSRGNTEAFF. The CDR3 DNA follows: TGTGCCAGCAGCCCATCCCGCGGAAACACTGAAGCTTTCTTT. This chain joins TRBV7-2 and TRBJ1-1, with no clear D. V lost 5 bases and J 2 bases, leaving 12 bases between the germline ends. Germline loops: CDR1 SGHTA, CDR2 FQGNSA. There are 14 residues in the CDR3.

The chain combines TRBV30 with TRBJ2-7; 7 positions match TRBD1. The CDR3 has 12 residues. V was clipped by 6 bases and J by 2 bases; unmatched bases: 4. Germline lookup yields CDR1 GTSNPN and CDR2 SVGIG (reference sequence). The CDR3 DNA is TGTGCCTGCAGGGACAGAGCCTACGAGCAGTACTTC. Translated, it gives CACRDRAYEQYF.

This clonotype was observed a single time. The V and J genes are TRBV27 and TRBJ2-1; the match to TRBD2 covers 8 bases. Germline-derived CDR1 and CDR2 are MNHEY and SMNVEV (reference sequence). Trimming cost V 6 bases and J 0 bases; bases outside gene matches: 7. This CDR3 is built from 16 residues. DNA for the CDR3: TGTGCCAGCAGATTGATAGCGGGGTCCTCCTACAATGAGCAGTTCTTC. Translating it yields CASRLIAGSSYNEQFF.

This chain connects TRBV19 to TRBJ2-1, with unresolved D. This CDR3 spans 12 amino acids. Trimming took off 3 bases at V and 7 bases at J, with 7 bases between the two ends. Germline CDR1 reads LNHDA; CDR2 reads SQIVND (reference sequence). The CDR3 is CASSIGRNEQFF. CDR3 DNA sequence: TGTGCCAGTAGTATTGGCCGGAATGAGCAGTTCTTC.